One sample yielded the 32 T cell receptor beta chains listed below, sequenced in a study of shared clonotypes between healthy human individuals. The assay was immunoSEQ multiplex PCR, and TCRdb's table has in-frame clones only and misses some. The sample yields 2 million to 2.5 million clones, approximately 94% seen once. The material sequenced was naive CD4+ T cells sorted from blood. The subset is: CD45RA+ positively selected. These receptors originate from a man younger than 30 in good health.

The V call is TRBV19, the J call TRBJ2-5; D remains ambiguous. V was shortened by 5 bases and J by 1 base, with 17 bases between the two germline ends. The CDR3 has 16 amino acids. Germline V gene data show CDR1 as LNHDA and CDR2 as SQIVND (reference sequence). DNA of the CDR3: TGTGCCAGTAGTGTGAGGTCGCCTCCCGTCCAAGAGACCCAGTACTTC. Amino acids: CASSVRSPPVQETQYF.

The chain has TRBV27 and TRBJ2-2; perhaps TRBD2 as D (5 bases). Germline values: CDR1 MNHEY, CDR2 SMNVEV (reference sequence). CDR3 length: 15 amino acids. V was cut by 4 bases and J by 2 bases, with 11 bases left in between. The CDR3 DNA sequence: TGTGCCAGCAGTTACGCGCCTAGCAACACCGGGGAGCTGTTTTTT. Translated: CASSYAPSNTGELFF.

The V gene is TRBV7-3, the J gene TRBJ1-6; 9 bases are a match to TRBD1. Germline V gene sequence: CDR1 SGHTA, CDR2 FQGTGA. The CDR3 extends over 16 amino acids. Trimming cost V 1 base and J 6 bases; bases outside gene matches: 4. The CDR3 spells CASSLMGQGSNSPLHF. The DNA for the CDR3 is TGTGCCAGCAGCTTAATGGGACAGGGCTCTAATTCACCCCTCCACTTT.

With respect to this clone: This is likely a read error, given that the CDR3 carries no conserved phenylalanine or tryptophan at its end. The DNA is omitted, as the CDR3 cannot be located on it reliably, and the CDR3 follows TCRdb's listing. This chain connects TRBV6-1 to TRBJ1-2; TRBD1 reflects the table's D call only, with no check against the DNA. Germline CDR1 MNHNS, CDR2 SASEGT. The CDR3 has 11 amino acids, counting both end residues. CDR3 loop: CASSEGWAAPM.

CDR3 protein: CASNAYTQETQYF. The CDR3 nucleotides read TGTGCCAGCAACGCCTACACCCAAGAGACCCAGTACTTC. The chain has TRBV7-2 and TRBJ2-5; D not certain. This CDR3 region has 13 residues. CDR1 and CDR2 (germline): SGHTA, FQGNSA. The V gene lost 7 bases and the J gene lost 1 base, with 10 bases spanning the gap.

CDR3 in amino acids: CASGVNTEAFF. The CDR3 coding sequence is TGTGCCTCCGGCGTTAACACTGAAGCTTTCTTT. This rearrangement joins TRBV6-5 to TRBJ1-1, with D unresolved. Looked up from germline, CDR1 is MNHEY and CDR2 is SVGAGI. The CDR3 is 11 residues long. V was pared by 11 bases and J by 2 bases, with 9 bases between.

This clone came up once. The chain employs TRBV5-6 and TRBJ2-7; TRBD1 matches at 9 bases. There are 15 residues in the CDR3. Germline-derived CDR1 and CDR2 are SGHDT and YYEEEE. The V and J ends lost 0 bases and 5 bases, in that order; junction bases with no gene match: 6. The CDR3 DNA reads TGTGCCAGCAGCTTGGTTGGGACAGGGATCCACGAGCAGTACTTC. This codes for CASSLVGTGIHEQYF.

This clone has a handful of counts. V and J are TRBV5-6 and TRBJ2-3; D perhaps matches TRBD1 (5 bases). This CDR3 has 14 residues. V shed 3 bases and J shed 4 bases, with 12 bases lying between them. CDR1 and CDR2 from the germline V gene are SGHDT and YYEEEE. The CDR3 reads CASSSPGAADTQYF. DNA of the CDR3: TGTGCCAGCAGCTCCCCTGGGGCCGCAGATACGCAGTATTTT.

The chain uses TRBV6-5 and TRBJ1-3, with unresolved D. The CDR3 has 15 amino acids. Germline values: CDR1 MNHEY, CDR2 SVGAGI. Trimming took 6 bases from V and 0 from J, leaving 12 bases between them. The CDR3 spells CASSLNWGSGNTIYF. CDR3 bases: TGTGCCAGCAGCCTCAATTGGGGCTCTGGAAACACCATATATTTT.

The chain recombines TRBV28 with TRBJ1-6, with 9 bases aligning to TRBD1. The CDR3 length is 13 residues. Per germline, CDR1 MDHEN and CDR2 SYDVKM. V lost 6 bases, J lost 10 bases, and 4 bases stayed unmatched. CDR3 nucleotides: TGTGCCAGCAGGGGACAGGGAGGATCACCCCTCCACTTT. Translated: CASRGQGGSPLHF. The variable domain in full, with the rest retrieved from reference TRBV28 and TRBJ1-6, is DVKVTQSSRYLVKRTGEKVFLECVQDMDHENMFWYRQDPGLGLRLIYFSYDVKMKEKGDIPEGYSVSREKKERFSLILESASTNQTSMYLCASRGQGGSPLHFGNGTRLTVT.

V is TRBV4-1 and J is TRBJ2-5, with 7 bases identical to TRBD2. The CDR3 spans 16 residues. Trimming cost V 0 bases and J 5 bases; bases outside gene matches: 9. Germline V gene lookup returns CDR1 MGHRA and CDR2 YSYEKL. DNA of the CDR3: TGCGCCAGCAGCCAAGATATCAGCGGGGTGGCGGAGACCCAGTACTTC. Protein sequence: CASSQDISGVAETQYF.

This chain uses TRBV2 with TRBJ2-1, with 10 bases that match TRBD1. The germline CDR1 and CDR2 sequences are SNHLY and FYNNEI. The CDR3 is 14 residues long. The junction had 9 bases not matched to a gene; V was cut back by 8 bases and J by 8 bases. The CDR3 region is CASPPGQGFDEQFF. Written as DNA, the CDR3 is TGTGCCAGCCCTCCGGGACAGGGGTTCGATGAGCAGTTCTTC. Full variable domain (missing parts from reference TRBV2 and TRBJ2-1): EPEVTQTPSHQVTQMGQEVILRCVPISNHLYFYWYRQILGQKVEFLVSFYNNEISEKSEIFDDQFSVERPDGSNFTLKIRSTKLEDSAMYFCASPPGQGFDEQFFGPGTRLTVL.

V gene TRBV10-3 combines with J gene TRBJ2-7, with D possibly TRBD2 on 5 matching bases. V lost 3 bases and J lost 6, with 15 bases in between. Germline CDR1 ENHRY, CDR2 SYGVKD. The CDR3 totals 14 residues. CDR3 DNA sequence: TGTGCCATCAGTGAAACCTTGGGGAGCGCCGAGCAGTACTTC. Protein product: CAISETLGSAEQYF.

CDR3 DNA: TGTGCCAGCAGCATGACTAGCGGGAGAGGGGGCACAGATACGCAGTATTTT. It encodes CASSMTSGRGGTDTQYF. V is TRBV7-2 and J is TRBJ2-3; TRBD2 matches 12 bases. The CDR3 extends over 17 amino acids. The trim removed 5 bases at V and 1 base at J, leaving 7 bases unmatched. Germline V CDR1 and CDR2: SGHTA, FQGNSA.

The chain uses TRBV7-9 and TRBJ2-7; weak D call: TRBD1 (6 bases). CDR3 length equals 14 residues. Trimming pared 5 bases from V and 4 bases from J, leaving 15 bases between. Germline CDR1 and CDR2: SEHNR and FQNEAQ (reference sequence). This CDR3 is CASSPDRNSYEQYF. DNA of the CDR3: TGTGCCAGCAGCCCAGACAGGAATAGTTACGAGCAGTACTTC. The full variable domain, rest sourced from reference TRBV7-9 and TRBJ2-7, is DTGVSQNPRHKITKRGQNVTFRCDPISEHNRLYWYRQTLGQGPEFLTYFQNEAQLEKSRLLSDRFSAERPKGSFSTLEIQRTEQGDSAMYLCASSPDRNSYEQYFGPGTRLTVT.

J is TRBJ1-6 and V is TRBV19; possibly TRBD1 for D (5 bases). Trimming took 8 bases from V and 5 from J, leaving 10 bases between them. The germline CDR1 and CDR2 sequences are LNHDA and SQIVND (reference sequence). The CDR3 has 13 amino acids. The CDR3 DNA sequence: TGTGCCAGTGGGGACGTAGATAATTCACCCCTCCACTTT. Translation gives CASGDVDNSPLHF.

The rearrangement joins TRBV27 to TRBJ2-2, with D maybe TRBD1 (6 bases). This CDR3 spans 15 amino acids. With 6 bases removed from V and 5 bases from J, the gap between germline ends came to 16 bases. Germline V gives CDR1 MNHEY, CDR2 SMNVEV (reference sequence). Here the CDR3 reads CASRPRGVGTGELFF. CDR3 coding DNA: TGTGCCAGCAGGCCCAGGGGCGTGGGGACCGGGGAGCTGTTTTTT.

The chain employs TRBV5-6 and TRBJ1-1; D not certain. This CDR3 is built from 13 residues. CDR1 and CDR2 (germline): SGHDT, YYEEEE. V lost 0 bases to trimming and J lost 3 bases, with 6 bases between them. The CDR3 is CASSLGRYTEAFF. The CDR3 coding sequence is TGTGCCAGCAGCTTGGGTAGGTACACTGAAGCTTTCTTT.

The V gene is TRBV10-3, the J gene TRBJ1-1; no clear D gene. The CDR3 runs to 13 residues. In germline, CDR1 is ENHRY, CDR2 SYGVKD. The V end was cut by 7 bases, the J end by 8 bases, with 17 bases between. The CDR3 nucleotides are TGTGCCATCACCGACCTCGGGTCGGGGGAAGCTTTCTTT. Amino acids: CAITDLGSGEAFF.

The chain carries TRBV7-2 and TRBJ2-7; 11 nucleotides agree with TRBD2. Germline-derived CDR1 and CDR2 are SGHTA and FQGNSA. CDR3 length: 17 amino acids. Losses at the gene ends were 5 bases for V and 0 bases for J; bases not matched to a gene: 9. The CDR3 protein is CASSLGLAERLSYEQYF. The CDR3 nucleotides are TGTGCCAGCAGCCTGGGACTAGCGGAGAGACTCTCCTACGAGCAGTACTTC.

The chain has TRBV6-1 and TRBJ1-3; D is unresolved. The CDR3 spans 13 residues. The germline V and J ends were trimmed by 6 bases and 2 bases, with 8 bases remaining between them. Germline loops: CDR1 MNHNS, CDR2 SASEGT. The DNA of the CDR3 is TGTGCCAGCAGCCTTGGACCTGGAAACACCATATATTTT. Amino acids: CASSLGPGNTIYF.

The chain has TRBV5-1 and TRBJ2-3; D ambiguous. Trimming pared 2 bases from V and 0 bases from J, leaving 13 bases between. The CDR3 is 16 amino acids. CDR1 and CDR2 (germline): SGHRS, YFSETQ. The CDR3 DNA reads as TGCGCCAGCAGCTTAACCATAACAAGTAGCACAGATACGCAGTATTTT. It yields the protein CASSLTITSSTDTQYF.

V is TRBV7-8 and J is TRBJ2-7, with 10 bases fitting TRBD1. The CDR3 length is 14 residues. V lost 5 bases, J lost 3 bases, and 4 bases stayed unmatched. Germline-derived CDR1 and CDR2 are SGHVS and FQNEAQ. CDR3 nucleotides: TGTGCCAGCAGCAACCGGGACAGGGGCTACGAGCAGTACTTC. Protein: CASSNRDRGYEQYF.

This clone has a single count. The chain recombines TRBV25-1 with TRBJ1-1; D is unclear. Trimming took off 4 bases at V and 0 bases at J, with 6 bases between the two ends. The CDR3 is made up of 13 amino acids. CDR1 is MGHDK and CDR2 is SYGVNS in the germline V gene. This CDR3 reads CASSARLNTEAFF. The CDR3 DNA is TGTGCCAGCAGTGCAAGGTTGAACACTGAAGCTTTCTTT.

This rearrangement joins TRBV29-1 to TRBJ1-3; unclear D gene. The germline CDR1 and CDR2 sequences are SQVTM and ANQGSEA. The V and J ends lost 3 bases and 0 bases respectively, with 6 bases between them. CDR3 length: 13 residues. CDR3: CSVESSSGNTIYF. The CDR3 DNA follows: TGCAGCGTTGAGTCGAGCTCTGGAAACACCATATATTTT.

The V call is TRBV6-5, the J call TRBJ2-3, with D perhaps matching TRBD1 (7 bases). The germline CDR1 and CDR2 sequences are MNHEY and SVGAGI. With 7 bases removed from V and 6 bases from J, the gap between germline ends came to 20 bases. The CDR3 spans 15 residues. CDR3 residues: CASKLLQGEADTQYF. CDR3 nucleotides: TGTGCCAGCAAGCTCCTTCAGGGGGAGGCGGATACGCAGTATTTT.

The J gene is TRBJ2-7, the V gene TRBV6-5; TRBD2 matches at 9 bases. The junction had 10 bases not matched to a gene; V was cut back by 3 bases and J by 4 bases. The germline gives CDR1 MNHEY, CDR2 SVGAGI. The CDR3 loop spans 16 amino acids. In nucleotides, the CDR3 is TGTGCCAGCAGTTATACGGGCGGGAGGGCCAGTTACGAGCAGTACTTC. Its translation: CASSYTGGRASYEQYF.

This clone was picked up one time. The genes are TRBV27 and TRBJ2-4, with 10 bases identical to TRBD2. The CDR3 runs 14 residues. Trimming cost V 5 bases and J 5 bases; bases outside gene matches: 3. CDR1 is MNHEY, CDR2 SMNVEV, per germline (reference sequence). CDR3 bases: TGTGCCAGCAGTCTAGCGGGAGTTGAAAACATTCAGTACTTC. It codes for CASSLAGVENIQYF.

The genes are TRBV5-6 and TRBJ2-4, with TRBD1 matching 8 bases. This CDR3 spans 15 amino acids. V lost 3 bases to trimming and J lost 6 bases; unmatched junction nucleotides: 8. CDR1 SGHDT and CDR2 YYEEEE come from the germline V gene. The CDR3 reads CASSSRTGTPNIQYF. DNA for the CDR3: TGTGCCAGCAGCTCGCGGACAGGGACCCCAAACATTCAGTACTTC.

The rearrangement uses TRBV15 and TRBJ2-7, with a weak D call TRBD1 (5 bases). This CDR3 spans 15 amino acids. In germline, CDR1 is LNHNV, CDR2 YYDKDF (reference sequence). The V end lost 0 bases, the J end lost 6 bases, and 15 bases lay between the germline ends. The CDR3 DNA sequence: TGTGCCACCAGCAGAGAAGGGGTGACCAGGGTCGAGCAGTACTTC. This translates into CATSREGVTRVEQYF.

V gene TRBV7-2 combines with J gene TRBJ2-7; D is undetermined. CDR3 size: 15 residues. V was shortened by 3 bases and J by 1 base, with 13 bases between the two germline ends. The germline gives CDR1 SGHTA, CDR2 FQGNSA. The CDR3 here is CASSFLVGPSYEQYF. The CDR3, as DNA: TGTGCCAGCAGCTTTTTAGTCGGTCCGTCCTACGAGCAGTACTTC. The full variable domain, with the rest looked up from reference TRBV7-2 and TRBJ2-7, is GAGVSQSPSNKVTEKGKDVELRCDPISGHTALYWYRQSLGQGLEFLIYFQGNSAPDKSGLPSDRFSAERTGGSVSTLTIQRTQQEDSAVYLCASSFLVGPSYEQYFGPGTRLTVT.

The chain couples TRBV29-1 to TRBJ1-4; D might be TRBD1 (6 bases). The CDR3 is 13 residues long. Per germline, CDR1 SQVTM and CDR2 ANQGSEA. Trimming removed 0 bases at V and 7 bases at J, with 9 bases between. The DNA of the CDR3 is TGCAGCGTTGAAGAAACAGGGAGTGAAAAACTGTTTTTT. Amino acids: CSVEETGSEKLFF.